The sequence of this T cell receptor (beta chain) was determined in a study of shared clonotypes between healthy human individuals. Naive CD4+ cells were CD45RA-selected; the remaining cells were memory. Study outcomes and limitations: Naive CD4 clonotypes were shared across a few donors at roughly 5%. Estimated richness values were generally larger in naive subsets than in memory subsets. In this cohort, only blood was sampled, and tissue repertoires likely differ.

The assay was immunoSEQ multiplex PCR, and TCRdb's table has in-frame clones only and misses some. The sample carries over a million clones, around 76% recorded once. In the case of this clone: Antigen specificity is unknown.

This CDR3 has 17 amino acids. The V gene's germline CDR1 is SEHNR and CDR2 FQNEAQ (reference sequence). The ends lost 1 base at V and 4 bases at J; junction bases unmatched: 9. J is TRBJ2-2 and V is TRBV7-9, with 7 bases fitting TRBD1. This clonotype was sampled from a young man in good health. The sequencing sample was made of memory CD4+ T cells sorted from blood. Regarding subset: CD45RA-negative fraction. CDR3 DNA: TGTGCCAGCAGCTTAGGAGGCAGGGGGTATCGCACCGGGGAGCTGTTTTTT. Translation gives CASSLGGRGYRTGELFF.